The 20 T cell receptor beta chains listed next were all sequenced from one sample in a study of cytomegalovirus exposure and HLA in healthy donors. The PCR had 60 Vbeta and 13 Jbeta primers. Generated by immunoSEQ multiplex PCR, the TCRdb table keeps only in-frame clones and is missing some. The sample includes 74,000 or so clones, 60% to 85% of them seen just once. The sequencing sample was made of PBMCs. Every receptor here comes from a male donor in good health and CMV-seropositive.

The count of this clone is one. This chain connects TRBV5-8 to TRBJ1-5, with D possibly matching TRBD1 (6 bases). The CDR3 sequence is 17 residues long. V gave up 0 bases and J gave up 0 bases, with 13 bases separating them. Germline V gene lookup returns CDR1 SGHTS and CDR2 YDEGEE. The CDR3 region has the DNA TGTGCCAGCAGCTTGGTTGGGGGCCCGTATAGCAATCAGCCCCAGCATTTT. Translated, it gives CASSLVGGPYSNQPQHF. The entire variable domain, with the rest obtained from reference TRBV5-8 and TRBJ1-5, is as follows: EAGVTQSPTHLIKTRGQQATLRCSPISGHTSVYWYQQALGLGLQFLLWYDEGEERNRGNFPPRFSGRQFPNYSSELNVNALELEDSALYLCASSLVGGPYSNQPQHFGDGTRLSIL.

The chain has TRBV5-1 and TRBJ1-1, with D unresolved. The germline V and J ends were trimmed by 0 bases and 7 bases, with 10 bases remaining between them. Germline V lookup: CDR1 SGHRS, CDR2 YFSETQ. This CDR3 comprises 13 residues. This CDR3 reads CASSLDEGVEAFF. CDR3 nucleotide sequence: TGCGCCAGCAGCTTGGACGAGGGCGTTGAAGCTTTCTTT.

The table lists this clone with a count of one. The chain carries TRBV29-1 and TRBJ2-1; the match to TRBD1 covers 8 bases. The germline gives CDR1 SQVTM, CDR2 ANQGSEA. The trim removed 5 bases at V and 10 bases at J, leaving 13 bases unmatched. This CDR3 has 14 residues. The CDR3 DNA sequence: TGCAGCGTTCGCCGGGACAGGAGCCAAGGCGAGCAGTTCTTC. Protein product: CSVRRDRSQGEQFF.

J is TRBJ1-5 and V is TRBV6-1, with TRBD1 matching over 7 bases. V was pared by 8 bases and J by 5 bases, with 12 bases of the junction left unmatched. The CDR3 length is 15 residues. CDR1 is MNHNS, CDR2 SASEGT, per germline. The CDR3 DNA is TGTGCCAGCCTGACTTGGACAGGAGGAGATCAGCCCCAGCATTTT. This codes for CASLTWTGGDQPQHF.

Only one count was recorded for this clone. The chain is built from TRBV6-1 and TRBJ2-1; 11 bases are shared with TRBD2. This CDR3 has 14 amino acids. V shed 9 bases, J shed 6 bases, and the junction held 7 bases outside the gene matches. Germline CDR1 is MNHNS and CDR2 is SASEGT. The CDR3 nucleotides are TGTGCCAGTTTAGCGGGAGGGACCGTCAATGAGCAGTTCTTC. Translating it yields CASLAGGTVNEQFF.

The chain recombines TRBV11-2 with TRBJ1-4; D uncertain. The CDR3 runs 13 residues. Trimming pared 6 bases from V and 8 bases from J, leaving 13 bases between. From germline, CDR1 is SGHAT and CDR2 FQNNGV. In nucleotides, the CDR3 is TGTGCCAGCAGTAACGGGGTTGCAGAAAAACTGTTTTTT. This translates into CASSNGVAEKLFF. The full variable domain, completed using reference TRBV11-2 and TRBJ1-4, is EAGVAQSPRYKIIEKRQSVAFWCNPISGHATLYWYQQILGQGPKLLIQFQNNGVVDDSQLPKDRFSAERLKGVDSTLKIQPAKLEDSAVYLCASSNGVAEKLFFGSGTQLSVL.

The CDR3 nucleotides are TGTGCCAGTAGTACAAGGGGACAGATGAACTATGGCTACACCTTC. It is translated as CASSTRGQMNYGYTF. V is TRBV19 and J is TRBJ1-2; 7 positions match TRBD1. V shed 4 bases and J 2 bases; nucleotides not matched to a gene: 7. The CDR3 totals 15 residues. Germline CDR1 is LNHDA and CDR2 is SQIVND (reference sequence). The full variable domain, completed using reference TRBV19 and TRBJ1-2, is DGGITQSPKYLFRKEGQNVTLSCEQNLNHDAMYWYRQDPGQGLRLIYYSQIVNDFQKGDIAEGYSVSREKKESFPLTVTSAQKNPTAFYLCASSTRGQMNYGYTFGSGTRLTVV.

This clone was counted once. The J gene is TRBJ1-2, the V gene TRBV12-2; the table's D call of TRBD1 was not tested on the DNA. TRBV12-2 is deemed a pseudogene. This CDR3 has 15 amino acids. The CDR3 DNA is TGTGCAAGTCGCTTAGCGCTCCAGGGTTATGATGGCTACACCTTC. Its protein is CASRLALQGYDGYTF.

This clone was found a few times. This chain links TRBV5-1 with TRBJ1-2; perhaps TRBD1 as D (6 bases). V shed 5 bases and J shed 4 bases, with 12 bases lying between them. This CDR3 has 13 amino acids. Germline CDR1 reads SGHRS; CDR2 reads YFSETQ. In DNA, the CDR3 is TGCGCCAGCAGGGATACAGGGATCTATGGCTACACCTTC. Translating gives CASRDTGIYGYTF.

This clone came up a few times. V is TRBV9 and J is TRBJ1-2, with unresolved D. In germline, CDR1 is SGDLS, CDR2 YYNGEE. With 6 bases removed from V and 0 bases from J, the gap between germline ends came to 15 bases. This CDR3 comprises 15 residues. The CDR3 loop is CASTPAGESNYGYTF. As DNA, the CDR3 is TGTGCCAGCACCCCAGCCGGGGAGTCTAACTATGGCTACACCTTC.

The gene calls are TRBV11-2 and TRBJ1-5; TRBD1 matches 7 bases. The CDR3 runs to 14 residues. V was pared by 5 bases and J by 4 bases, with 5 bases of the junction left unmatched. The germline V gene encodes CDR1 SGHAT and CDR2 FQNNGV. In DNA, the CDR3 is TGTGCCAGCAGCCGAGGACAGGAAAATCAGCCCCAGCATTTT. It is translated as CASSRGQENQPQHF. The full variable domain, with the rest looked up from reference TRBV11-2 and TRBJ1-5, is EAGVAQSPRYKIIEKRQSVAFWCNPISGHATLYWYQQILGQGPKLLIQFQNNGVVDDSQLPKDRFSAERLKGVDSTLKIQPAKLEDSAVYLCASSRGQENQPQHFGDGTRLSIL.

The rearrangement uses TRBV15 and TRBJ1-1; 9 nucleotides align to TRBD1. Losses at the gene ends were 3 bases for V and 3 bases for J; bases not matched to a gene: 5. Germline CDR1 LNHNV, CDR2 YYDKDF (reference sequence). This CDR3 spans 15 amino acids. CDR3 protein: CATSSQQGADTEAFF. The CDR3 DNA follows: TGTGCCACCAGCAGTCAACAGGGGGCGGACACTGAAGCTTTCTTT.

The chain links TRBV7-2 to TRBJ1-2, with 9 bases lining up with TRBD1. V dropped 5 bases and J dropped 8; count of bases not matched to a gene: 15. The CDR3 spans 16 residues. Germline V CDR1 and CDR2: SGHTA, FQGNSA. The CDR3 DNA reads TGTGCCAGCAGCCCGCAGTCCGGGACAGGGCTCGAAGGCTACACCTTC. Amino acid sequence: CASSPQSGTGLEGYTF.

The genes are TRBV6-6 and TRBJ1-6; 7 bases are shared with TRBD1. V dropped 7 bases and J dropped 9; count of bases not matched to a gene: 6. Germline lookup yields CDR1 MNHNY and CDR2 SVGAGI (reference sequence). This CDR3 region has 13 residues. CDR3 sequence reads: CASTLRQGSPLHF. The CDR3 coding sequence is TGTGCCAGCACCCTAAGACAGGGTTCACCCCTCCACTTT.

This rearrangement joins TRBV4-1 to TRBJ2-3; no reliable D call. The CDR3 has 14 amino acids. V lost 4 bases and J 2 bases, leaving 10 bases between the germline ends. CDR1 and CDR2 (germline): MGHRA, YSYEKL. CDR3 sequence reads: CASSPKYYTDTQYF. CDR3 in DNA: TGCGCCAGCAGCCCGAAATACTACACAGATACGCAGTATTTT.

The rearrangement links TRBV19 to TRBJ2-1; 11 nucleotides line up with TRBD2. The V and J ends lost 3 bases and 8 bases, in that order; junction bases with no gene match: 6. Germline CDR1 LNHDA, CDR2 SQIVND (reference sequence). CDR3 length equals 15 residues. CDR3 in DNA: TGTGCCAGTAGTATTGGAGTTAGCGGGGGGGATGAGCAGTTCTTC. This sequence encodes CASSIGVSGGDEQFF. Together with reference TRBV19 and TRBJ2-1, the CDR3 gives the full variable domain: DGGITQSPKYLFRKEGQNVTLSCEQNLNHDAMYWYRQDPGQGLRLIYYSQIVNDFQKGDIAEGYSVSREKKESFPLTVTSAQKNPTAFYLCASSIGVSGGDEQFFGPGTRLTVL.

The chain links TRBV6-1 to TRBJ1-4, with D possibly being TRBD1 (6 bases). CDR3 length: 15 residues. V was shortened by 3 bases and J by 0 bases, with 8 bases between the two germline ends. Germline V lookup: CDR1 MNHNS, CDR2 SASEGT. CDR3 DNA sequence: TGTGCCAGCAGTGAGACAGGCTCAACTAATGAAAAACTGTTTTTT. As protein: CASSETGSTNEKLFF.

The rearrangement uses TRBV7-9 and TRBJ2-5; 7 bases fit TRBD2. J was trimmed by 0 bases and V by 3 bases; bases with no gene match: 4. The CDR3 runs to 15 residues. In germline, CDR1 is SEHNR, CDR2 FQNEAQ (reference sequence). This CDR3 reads CASSFLAEYQETQYF. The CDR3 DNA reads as TGTGCCAGCAGCTTCCTAGCGGAATACCAAGAGACCCAGTACTTC. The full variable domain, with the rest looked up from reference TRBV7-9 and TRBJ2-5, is DTGVSQNPRHKITKRGQNVTFRCDPISEHNRLYWYRQTLGQGPEFLTYFQNEAQLEKSRLLSDRFSAERPKGSFSTLEIQRTEQGDSAMYLCASSFLAEYQETQYFGPGTRLLVL.

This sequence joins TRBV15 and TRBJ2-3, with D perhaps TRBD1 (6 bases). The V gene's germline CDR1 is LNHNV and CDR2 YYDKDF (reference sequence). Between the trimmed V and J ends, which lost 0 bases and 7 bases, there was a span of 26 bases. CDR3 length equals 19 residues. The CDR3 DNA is TGTGCCACCAGCAGAGACCCCTTGTTGGGGGCAGAATACCTTAATACGCAGTATTTT. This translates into CATSRDPLLGAEYLNTQYF.

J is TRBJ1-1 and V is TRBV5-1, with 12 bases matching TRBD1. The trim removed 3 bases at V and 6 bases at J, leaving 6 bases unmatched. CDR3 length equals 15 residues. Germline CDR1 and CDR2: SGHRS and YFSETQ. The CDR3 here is CASSSGQGAQAEAFF. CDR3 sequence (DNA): TGCGCCAGCAGCTCGGGACAGGGGGCGCAGGCTGAAGCTTTCTTT.